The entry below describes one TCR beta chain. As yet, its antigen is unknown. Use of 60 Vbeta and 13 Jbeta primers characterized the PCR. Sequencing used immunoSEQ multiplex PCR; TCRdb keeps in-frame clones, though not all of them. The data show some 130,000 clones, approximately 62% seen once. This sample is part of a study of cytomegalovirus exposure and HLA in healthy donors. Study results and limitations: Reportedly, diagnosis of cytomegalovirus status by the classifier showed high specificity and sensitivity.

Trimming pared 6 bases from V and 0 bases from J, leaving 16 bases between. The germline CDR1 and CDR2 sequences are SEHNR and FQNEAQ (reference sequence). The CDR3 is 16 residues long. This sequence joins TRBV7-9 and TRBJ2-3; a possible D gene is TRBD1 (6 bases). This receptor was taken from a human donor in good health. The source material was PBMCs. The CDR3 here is CASRSTKGDSTDTQYF. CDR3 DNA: TGTGCCAGCAGGTCAACAAAGGGGGATAGCACAGATACGCAGTATTTT.